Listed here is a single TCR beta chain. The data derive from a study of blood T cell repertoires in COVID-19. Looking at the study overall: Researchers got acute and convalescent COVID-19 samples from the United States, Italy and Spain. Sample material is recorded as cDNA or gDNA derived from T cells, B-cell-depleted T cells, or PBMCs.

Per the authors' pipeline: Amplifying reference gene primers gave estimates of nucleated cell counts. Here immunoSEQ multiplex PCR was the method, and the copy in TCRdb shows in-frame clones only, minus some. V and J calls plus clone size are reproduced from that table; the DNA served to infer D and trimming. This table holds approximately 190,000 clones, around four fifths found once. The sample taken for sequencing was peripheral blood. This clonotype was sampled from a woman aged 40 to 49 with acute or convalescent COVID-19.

CDR3 DNA sequence: TGTGCCAGCAGCCAAGAGCTAGCGGTGACCTACGAGCAGTACTTC. The encoded protein is CASSQELAVTYEQYF. The V call is TRBV3-1 (or the pseudogene TRBV3-2), the J call TRBJ2-7, with 7 nucleotides matching TRBD2. V lost 0 bases, J lost 2 bases, and 4 bases stayed unmatched. CDR1 and CDR2 (germline): LGHDT, YNNKEL (reference sequence). The length of the CDR3 is 15 residues.